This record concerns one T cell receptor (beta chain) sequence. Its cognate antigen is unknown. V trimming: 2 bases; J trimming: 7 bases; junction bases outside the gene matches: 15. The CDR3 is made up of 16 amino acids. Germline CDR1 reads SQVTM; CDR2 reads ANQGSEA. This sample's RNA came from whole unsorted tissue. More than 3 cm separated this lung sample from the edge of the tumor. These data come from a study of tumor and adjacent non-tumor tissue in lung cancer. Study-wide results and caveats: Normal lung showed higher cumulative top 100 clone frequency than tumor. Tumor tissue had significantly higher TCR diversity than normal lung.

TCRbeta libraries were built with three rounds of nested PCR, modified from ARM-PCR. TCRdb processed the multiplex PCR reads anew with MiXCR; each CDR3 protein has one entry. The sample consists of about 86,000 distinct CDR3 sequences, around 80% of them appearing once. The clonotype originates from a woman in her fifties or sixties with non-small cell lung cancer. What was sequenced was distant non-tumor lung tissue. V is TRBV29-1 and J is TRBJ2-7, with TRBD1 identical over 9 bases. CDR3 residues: CSVEHHRTGDTREQYF. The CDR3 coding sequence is TGCAGCGTTGAACACCACCGGACAGGGGATACTAGGGAGCAGTACTTC.